A single sample is the source of the 28 T cell receptor beta chains below, sequenced in a study of tumor and adjacent non-tumor tissue in lung cancer. RNA was extracted from bulk tissue without any cell sorting. A modified ARM-PCR protocol with three rounds of nested PCR amplified TCRbeta. In TCRdb, the multiplex PCR reads were re-called with MiXCR into one record per CDR3 protein. The table records some 80,000 distinct CDR3 sequences, roughly 72% of them present only once. Sequencing was done on a sample of lung tumor tissue. The receptors derive from a woman aged 40 to 49 with non-small cell lung cancer.

With regard to this clonotype: Its ends do not fully match the called genes, so a read error is possible. The chain links TRBV29-1 to TRBJ2-6; D may be TRBD1 (6 bases). This CDR3 contains 15 residues. CDR1 SQVTM and CDR2 ANQGSEA come from the germline V gene. The CDR3 region has the DNA TGCAGCGTTCCGACTGGGGGCTCTGGGACCAACGTCCTGACTTTC. It translates to CSVPTGGSGTNVLTF.

The count of this clonotype is one. This may stem from a read error, because a much larger clone lies one nucleotide away. The rearrangement joins TRBV5-1 to TRBJ2-2, with 10 bases fitting TRBD2. Germline loops: CDR1 SGHRS, CDR2 YFSETQ. The CDR3 spans 18 residues. Written as DNA, the CDR3 is TGCGCCACCAACGGCGGGCTAGCGGGGGCCACGAACACCTGGGAGCTGTTTTTT. This encodes CATNGGLAGATNTWELFF.

As for this clonotype: One end of the junction is discordant with germline, which a read error may explain. The rearrangement links TRBV20-1 to TRBJ2-3; possibly TRBD1 for D (6 bases). This CDR3 contains 14 residues. Per germline, CDR1 DFQATT and CDR2 SNEGSKA (reference sequence). The DNA for the CDR3 is TGCAGTGCTAAGGGGACAATTAGCACAGATATGCAGTATTTT. It yields the protein CSAKGTISTDMQYF.

V gene TRBV4-1 combines with J gene TRBJ2-1; 10 positions match TRBD1. V lost 0 bases, J lost 15 bases, and 17 bases stayed unmatched. The CDR3 contains 17 residues. CDR1 and CDR2 from the germline V gene are MGHRA and YSYEKL. DNA for the CDR3: TGCGCCAGCAGCCAAGATCGAGGTGGGACAGGGGTCGATGAACGGTTCTTC. Translation gives CASSQDRGGTGVDERFF.

The gene calls are TRBV29-1 and TRBJ2-1, with TRBD2 as a possible D gene (5 bases). Germline assignment: CDR1 SQVTM and CDR2 ANQGSEA. The CDR3 is 14 residues long. Trimming left V 4 bases short and J 3 bases short, with 13 bases between. The CDR3 coding sequence is TGCAGCGTTGGGGCGGGCTCCCACTACAATGAGCAGTTCTTC. This codes for CSVGAGSHYNEQFF.

This chain joins TRBV29-1 and TRBJ2-3; the D gene could be TRBD1 or TRBD2 (5 bases each). The CDR3 is 13 residues long. The germline gives CDR1 SQVTM, CDR2 ANQGSEA. This CDR3 reads CNGQGTTTDTQYF. The CDR3 DNA is TGCAACGGACAAGGGACGACTACAGATACGCAGTATTTT.

This clonotype was seen at least ten times. The V gene is TRBV28, the J gene TRBJ1-5; D is undetermined. The CDR3 runs 13 residues. Trimming removed 1 base from V and 5 bases from J, with 6 bases in between. Germline V gives CDR1 MDHEN, CDR2 SYDVKM. CDR3 DNA: TGTGCCAGCAGTTTATACGGGGATCAGCCCCAGCATTTT. Its translation is CASSLYGDQPQHF.

Details on this clonotype: With a much larger clone just one base away, this may be a read error. The V gene is TRBV30, the J gene TRBJ1-2; D unresolved. The CDR3 is made up of 14 amino acids. Germline V gene sequence: CDR1 GTSNPN, CDR2 SVGIG (reference sequence). V gave up 3 bases and J gave up 8 bases, with 19 bases separating them. This chain's CDR3 is CAWRSVSRVRGYTF. DNA for the CDR3: TGTGCCTGGAGGAGCGTCTCGAGGGTCAGGGGCTACACCTTC.

As to this clonotype: This may stem from a read error, because a much larger clone lies one nucleotide away. The V gene is TRBV20-1, the J gene TRBJ1-5; D gene uncertain. Germline values: CDR1 DFQATT, CDR2 SNEGSKA (reference sequence). V lost 3 bases to trimming and J lost 4 bases, with 16 bases between them. CDR3 length: 15 amino acids. The CDR3 DNA is TGCAGTGCTAGGGAGACACGGAAGACAAATCAGCCCCAGCATTTT. Protein sequence: CSARETRKTNQPQHF.

Points on this clonotype: This may come from a read error, since a much larger clone is one base off. V and J are TRBV20-1 and TRBJ1-3; a possible D gene is TRBD1 (6 bases). Germline V lookup: CDR1 DFQATT, CDR2 SNEGSKA (reference sequence). CDR3 size: 13 residues. The CDR3 is CSAQGWSGNTVYF. CDR3 in DNA: TGCAGTGCCCAGGGGTGGTCTGGAAACACCGTATATTTT.

The V call is TRBV11-2, the J call TRBJ2-3; 11 nucleotides align to TRBD1. Germline V gene lookup returns CDR1 SGHAT and CDR2 FQNNGV. V lost 11 bases, J lost 6 bases, and 10 bases stayed unmatched. The CDR3 extends over 14 amino acids. CDR3 protein: CAGNLRDRGDTQYF. Written as DNA, the CDR3 is TGTGCCGGCAACTTACGGGACAGGGGGGATACGCAGTATTTT. Full variable domain (outside the CDR3, taken from reference TRBV11-2 and TRBJ2-3): EAGVAQSPRYKIIEKRQSVAFWCNPISGHATLYWYQQILGQGPKLLIQFQNNGVVDDSQLPKDRFSAERLKGVDSTLKIQPAKLEDSAVYLCAGNLRDRGDTQYFGPGTRLTVL.

The genes are TRBV12-3 or TRBV12-4 and TRBJ1-5; D ambiguous. The CDR3 length is 14 residues. Trimming left V 3 bases short and J 5 bases short, with 11 bases between. CDR3 sequence (DNA): TGTGCCAGCAGTTTCCTAGACCTAGATCAGCCCCAGCATTTT. Translation: CASSFLDLDQPQHF.

As to this clonotype: The junction differs from germline at one of its ends, possibly a read error. The chain combines TRBV29-1 with TRBJ2-7; maybe TRBD2 (5 bases). CDR3 size: 12 residues. Per germline, CDR1 SQVTM and CDR2 ANQGSEA. CDR3 nucleotides: TGCAGCGTTGGTACGAGCGGAAACGAGCGGTACTTC. Protein sequence: CSVGTSGNERYF.

Details on this clonotype: This may be a read error: a much more frequent sequence differs by one nucleotide. The J gene is TRBJ1-6, the V gene TRBV5-4; D not certain. Germline loops: CDR1 SGHNT, CDR2 YYREEE (reference sequence). V was trimmed by 4 bases and J by 10 bases, leaving 12 bases between them. The CDR3 is made up of 13 amino acids. CDR3 sequence (DNA): TGTGCCAGCAGCCAAAGGAGGTTCTCACCCCTCCACTTT. Its translation: CASSQRRFSPLHF.

A remark on this clonotype: A much larger clone lies one base from this, so it may be a read error. The V and J genes are TRBV20-1 and TRBJ2-5; D gene uncertain. The CDR3 consists of 13 residues. Trimming pared 5 bases from V and 5 bases from J, leaving 15 bases between. Looked up from germline, CDR1 is DFQATT and CDR2 is SNEGSKA (reference sequence). Here the CDR3 DNA reads TGCAGTGCTCTCCAGAGGCAGAGGGAGACCCAGTACTTC. Translation gives CSALQRQRETQYF.

Comments on this clonotype: A read error is likely, as this CDR3 ends without the conserved phenylalanine or tryptophan. The rearrangement uses TRBV11-2 and TRBJ1-1; 8 nucleotides align to TRBD1. The CDR3 extends over 14 amino acids. Germline assignment: CDR1 SGHAT and CDR2 FQNNGV. CDR3 protein: CASSPDRGGTDAFL. CDR3 DNA sequence: TGTGCAAGCAGCCCCGACAGGGGAGGCACTGACGCTTTCCTT.

This clonotype is a singleton in its sample. In this CDR3 the conserved last residue, phenylalanine or tryptophan, is missing, so a read error is likely. The limits of the CDR3 on the DNA are not certain, so only TCRdb's listed CDR3 is given. The chain employs TRBV11-2 and TRBJ2-3; the table gives TRBD2 as D, unverified against the DNA. From germline, CDR1 is SGHAT and CDR2 FQNNGV. From its first to its last residue, the CDR3 has 15 amino acids. CDR3 sequence: CASSLGTSGTDTKYI.

Only a few counts were recorded for this clonotype. The chain uses TRBV11-3 and TRBJ2-2, with D possibly TRBD1 on 6 matching bases. There are 14 residues in the CDR3. CDR1 is SGHNT, CDR2 YENEEA, per germline. The CDR3 nucleotides read TGTAACAGCAGCTCTACAGGGCCCCAGGGGAAGCTGTTTTTT. Its protein product is CNSSSTGPQGKLFF.

In regard to this clonotype: A much larger clonotype is one base distant, so this may be a read error. The V call is TRBV20-1, the J call TRBJ1-4, with a tentative D call TRBD1 (6 bases). The V and J ends lost 3 bases and 7 bases respectively, with 9 bases between them. Germline-derived CDR1 and CDR2 are DFQATT and SNEGSKA (reference sequence). This CDR3 spans 12 amino acids. This CDR3 reads CSASQGSEKLFF. In DNA form, the CDR3 reads TGCAGTGCTAGCCAGGGGTCTGAAAAACTGTTTTTT.

Concerning this clonotype itself: A read error may produce the germline difference seen at one junction end. V and J are TRBV7-9 and TRBJ2-7, with 12 positions matching TRBD1. Germline V gene data show CDR1 as SEHNR and CDR2 as FQNEAQ (reference sequence). The CDR3 runs to 16 residues. The CDR3 DNA reads TGTGCCAGCAGCATAGCCGGGACAGGGGGCCTCTACGAGCAGTACTTC. This gives the protein CASSIAGTGGLYEQYF.

This clonotype was counted a single time. Relative to the germline gene, one junction end is altered; a read error may explain this. J is TRBJ2-7 and V is TRBV24-1; maybe TRBD1 (6 bases). CDR3 length equals 15 residues. Germline V gene lookup returns CDR1 KGHDR and CDR2 SFDVKD. The CDR3 region has the DNA TGTGCCACCAGTGATCCAGGGCAGGGGACCTACAAGCAGTACTTC. This codes for CATSDPGQGTYKQYF.

For this clonotype: A read error may produce the germline difference seen at one junction end. J is TRBJ2-3 and V is TRBV5-6; no definite D call. Looked up from germline, CDR1 is SGHDT and CDR2 is YYEEEE. The CDR3 length is 14 residues. The CDR3 reads CASSLDDAENTQYF. CDR3 sequence (DNA): TGTGCCAGCAGCTTGGATGATGCGGAGAATACGCAATATTTT.

The sample holds a few counts of this clonotype. One end of the junction is discordant with germline, which a read error may explain. The genes are TRBV6-5 and TRBJ1-6; 7 nucleotides agree with TRBD1. The CDR3 has 15 amino acids. Germline V gene data show CDR1 as MNHEY and CDR2 as SVGAGI. The CDR3 region has the DNA TGTGCCAGCAGTTATACGACAGGGTCTATTTCACCCTTCCACTTT. Encoded protein: CASSYTTGSISPFHF.

CDR3 DNA: TGTGCCAGGAGGGCAGGATCCTATAATTCACCCCTCCACTTT. It yields the protein CARRAGSYNSPLHF. J is TRBJ1-6 and V is TRBV6-5; D is ambiguous. The ends were cut back, 9 bases at V and 1 base at J, with 10 bases in the middle. Germline-derived CDR1 and CDR2 are MNHEY and SVGAGI. This CDR3 contains 14 residues.

To note about this clonotype: The CDR3 does not close with the conserved phenylalanine or tryptophan, likely indicating a read error. This sequence joins TRBV11-2 and TRBJ2-3; D is unclear. CDR3 size: 14 residues. The germline V gene encodes CDR1 SGHAT and CDR2 FQNNGV. This CDR3 reads CASSPRSAADMQYL. CDR3 nucleotide sequence: TGTGCCAGCAGCCCTCGAAGCGCGGCAGATATGCAGTATCTT.

About this clonotype itself: A junction end diverges from the germline sequence, so it may reflect a read error. V gene TRBV11-3 combines with J gene TRBJ2-1; D is unclear. Germline CDR1 reads SGHNT; CDR2 reads YENEEA. The CDR3 covers 16 residues. The DNA of the CDR3 is TGTGCTAGCAGCCCAAGACCTATGAGTTCCTACAATGAGCAGTTCTTC. This translates into CASSPRPMSSYNEQFF.

A word on this clonotype: The missing conserved phenylalanine or tryptophan at the end of this CDR3 makes a read error likely. This sequence joins TRBV10-2 and TRBJ1-5; D is undetermined. The CDR3 runs to 12 residues. The germline gives CDR1 WSHSY, CDR2 SAAADI. The chain's CDR3 is CASSESWQPQHL. The DNA of the CDR3 is TGCGCCAGTAGTGAGTCATGGCAGCCCCAGCATCTT.

The J gene is TRBJ2-2, the V gene TRBV6-6, with TRBD1 matching over 9 bases. Germline trimming cut 5 bases from V and 7 bases from J; bases unmatched to any gene: 11. Germline assignment: CDR1 MNHNY and CDR2 SVGAGI (reference sequence). This CDR3 is 16 amino acids long. In nucleotides, the CDR3 is TGTGCCAGCAGTCTGGACAGGGGCCGTGACATCGGGGAGCTGTTTTTT. Its protein product is CASSLDRGRDIGELFF.